The 31 T cell receptor beta chains below were found in one sample sequenced in a study of technical replicates of blood from a handful of donors. Repertoires were generated with immunoSEQ multiplex PCR, while TCRdb's copy carries only in-frame clones and drops some. The sample lists around 78,000 clones, about 94% seen once, with over 0.2% in the top ten. The specimen was T cells isolated from PBMCs. These receptors came from a human donor in good health.

This chain joins TRBV6-6 and TRBJ2-7; 8 nucleotides line up with TRBD2. The CDR3 has 14 residues. Germline CDR1 MNHNY, CDR2 SVGAGI (reference sequence). The ends lost 5 bases at V and 3 bases at J; junction bases unmatched: 6. DNA of the CDR3: TGTGCCAGCAGTCCGGGCGGGGGGTACTACGAGCAGTACTTC. This sequence encodes CASSPGGGYYEQYF.

This sequence joins TRBV5-1 and TRBJ2-7; D possibly corresponds to TRBD2 (6 bases). Trimming pared 0 bases from V and 5 bases from J, leaving 12 bases between. The CDR3 length is 14 residues. Germline V gene sequence: CDR1 SGHRS, CDR2 YFSETQ. CDR3 bases: TGCGCCAGCAGCTTGGGGGGGGATCGGGACGAGCAGTACTTC. Protein sequence: CASSLGGDRDEQYF.

The chain recombines TRBV6-1 with TRBJ2-1, with 11 bases aligning to TRBD2. CDR3 length: 17 amino acids. V was clipped by 1 base and J by 0 bases; unmatched bases: 2. Germline-derived CDR1 and CDR2 are MNHNS and SASEGT. CDR3 region: CASSEVAGGSSYNEQFF. The CDR3 nucleotides are TGTGCCAGCAGTGAAGTAGCGGGGGGGTCCTCCTACAATGAGCAGTTCTTC.

V gene TRBV10-2 combines with J gene TRBJ2-5; TRBD2 matches 8 bases. CDR1 WSHSY and CDR2 SAAADI come from the germline V gene. V lost 6 bases and J lost 9; bases outside the gene matches: 12. The CDR3 extends over 14 amino acids. The CDR3 region is CASRSGLGAEAQYF. In DNA, the CDR3 is TGCGCCAGCAGATCGGGACTAGGGGCCGAGGCCCAGTACTTC.

J is TRBJ2-1 and V is TRBV11-2; TRBD2 matches at 7 bases. This CDR3 region has 17 residues. From germline, CDR1 is SGHAT and CDR2 FQNNGV. Trimming took 6 bases from V and 8 from J; bases not matched to a gene: 19. The CDR3 bases are TGTGCCAGCAGAGAAGGGGCGGGAGTGGGCTTCAGCGATGAGCAGTTCTTC. It is translated as CASREGAGVGFSDEQFF.

The rearrangement links TRBV27 to TRBJ2-5; 8 nucleotides line up with TRBD1. This CDR3 region has 14 residues. The V gene's germline CDR1 is MNHEY and CDR2 SMNVEV (reference sequence). The junction had 5 bases not matched to a gene; V was cut back by 6 bases and J by 2 bases. The CDR3 coding sequence is TGTGCCAGCAGGCGCACAGGGGGGCAAGAGACCCAGTACTTC. Residues: CASRRTGGQETQYF.

This clone was seen only once. The rearrangement links TRBV19 to TRBJ2-3; D perhaps matches TRBD1 (6 bases). The germline V and J ends were trimmed by 1 base and 0 bases, with 11 bases remaining between them. The CDR3 has 16 residues. Germline CDR1 is LNHDA and CDR2 is SQIVND (reference sequence). The CDR3: CASSIAGTSSTDTQYF. CDR3 DNA sequence: TGTGCCAGTAGTATAGCAGGGACATCTAGCACAGATACGCAGTATTTT.

CDR3 nucleotide sequence: TGCGCCAGCAGCTTGGGGGGACAGTCAATCAGCTGGGCTTTGAAAGCTTTCTTT. Translating it yields CASSLGGQSISWALKAFF. The rearrangement uses TRBV5-1 and TRBJ1-1, with 7 bases that match TRBD1. The germline V gene encodes CDR1 SGHRS and CDR2 YFSETQ. The J segment lost 9 bases and the V segment lost 0 bases, leaving 20 bases of the junction unmatched. CDR3 length equals 18 residues. The full variable domain, with the rest looked up from reference TRBV5-1 and TRBJ1-1, is KAGVTQTPRYLIKTRGQQVTLSCSPISGHRSVSWYQQTPGQGLQFLFEYFSETQRNKGNFPGRFSGRQFSNSRSEMNVSTLELGDSALYLCASSLGGQSISWALKAFFGQGTRLTVV.

The V and J genes are TRBV5-1 and TRBJ2-3, with 13 bases that match TRBD2. From germline, CDR1 is SGHRS and CDR2 YFSETQ. J gave up 4 bases and V 0 bases, and 2 bases lay outside the gene matches. The CDR3 length is 16 residues. CDR3 in amino acids: CASSLGLAGGSDTQYF. CDR3 nucleotide sequence: TGCGCCAGCAGCTTGGGACTAGCGGGGGGATCAGATACGCAGTATTTT.

CDR3 nucleotide sequence: TGTGCCAGCAGCTTGGCGAGGGAGGCCGGGATGAGCACAGATACGCAGTATTTT. It specifies CASSLAREAGMSTDTQYF. The chain combines TRBV5-4 with TRBJ2-3; D is possibly TRBD2 (6 bases). There are 18 residues in the CDR3. Germline V CDR1 and CDR2: SGHNT, YYREEE (reference sequence). V gave up 0 bases and J gave up 0 bases, with 17 bases separating them.

In this sample, this clone turned up once. The CDR3 is CASSPEGGAWYNEQFF. The CDR3 DNA sequence: TGTGCCAGCAGCCCAGAAGGGGGGGCCTGGTACAATGAGCAGTTCTTC. This sequence joins TRBV7-9 and TRBJ2-1, with D perhaps TRBD2 (7 bases). V was pared by 5 bases and J by 4 bases, with 18 bases between. This CDR3 is built from 16 residues. The V gene's germline CDR1 is SEHNR and CDR2 FQNEAQ (reference sequence).

The chain couples TRBV5-1 to TRBJ2-3; 7 bases match TRBD1. The CDR3 runs to 14 residues. Per the germline V gene, CDR1 is SGHRS and CDR2 is YFSETQ. After removal of 4 bases from V and 5 bases from J, the junction contained 7 bases not matched to a gene. The CDR3 reads CASSNYRGGDTQYF. CDR3 sequence (DNA): TGCGCCAGCAGCAATTACAGGGGCGGAGATACGCAGTATTTT.

The V and J genes are TRBV5-3 and TRBJ1-1, with D tentatively TRBD1 (6 bases). TRBV5-3 is classed as an ORF, of uncertain function. V lost 5 bases and J 5 bases, leaving 19 bases between the germline ends. The CDR3 contains 15 residues. The CDR3 region has the DNA TGTGCCAGAAGACGCTACAGGGTAGAAGAGACTGAAGCTTTCTTT. Its translation is CARRRYRVEETEAFF.

This clone was observed a single time. This sequence joins TRBV2 and TRBJ2-7; no reliable D call. The ends were cut back, 5 bases at V and 4 bases at J, with 9 bases in the middle. This CDR3 is built from 12 residues. CDR1 and CDR2 (germline): SNHLY, FYNNEI. Here the CDR3 DNA reads TGTGCCAGCAGTCCTTACAAATACGAGCAGTACTTC. Protein: CASSPYKYEQYF.

This sequence joins TRBV5-1 and TRBJ2-7; D gene ambiguous. The CDR3 is 13 residues long. V lost 1 base, J lost 0 bases, and 5 bases lay in between. Germline V gene sequence: CDR1 SGHRS, CDR2 YFSETQ. DNA of the CDR3: TGCGCCAGCAGCTTGCGGAGCTCCTACGAGCAGTACTTC. The encoded protein is CASSLRSSYEQYF.

The chain is built from TRBV11-3 and TRBJ1-3, with a possible D match to TRBD1 (5 bases). Per germline, CDR1 SGHNT and CDR2 YENEEA. Trimming stripped 4 bases from V and 0 bases from J, with 16 bases between. The CDR3 loop spans 17 amino acids. CDR3 region: CASSSLGGSHSGNTIYF. As DNA, the CDR3 is TGTGCCAGCAGCTCCCTCGGGGGGAGTCACTCTGGAAACACCATATATTTT.

The chain has TRBV6-5 and TRBJ1-4; D perhaps matches TRBD1 (6 bases). The CDR3 extends over 15 amino acids. Germline-derived CDR1 and CDR2 are MNHEY and SVGAGI. V was pared by 0 bases and J by 10 bases, with 15 bases between. The CDR3 protein is CASSYSGGGGRKLFF. The CDR3 region has the DNA TGTGCCAGCAGTTACTCGGGGGGGGGCGGGAGAAAACTGTTTTTT.

J is TRBJ2-1 and V is TRBV7-2; TRBD2 matches at 14 bases. Germline loops: CDR1 SGHTA, CDR2 FQGNSA. The CDR3 loop spans 16 amino acids. V lost 6 bases to trimming and J lost 9 bases; unmatched junction nucleotides: 10. The CDR3: CASRRTGTSGSSEQFF. The CDR3 DNA sequence: TGTGCCAGCAGACGAACCGGGACTAGCGGGAGTTCTGAGCAGTTCTTC.

This chain links TRBV5-1 with TRBJ1-2; D gene ambiguous. Per the germline V gene, CDR1 is SGHRS and CDR2 is YFSETQ. Trimming took off 0 bases at V and 0 bases at J, with 6 bases between the two ends. The CDR3 runs to 14 residues. CDR3 sequence reads: CASSLVQTNYGYTF. The DNA of the CDR3 is TGCGCCAGCAGCTTGGTACAGACTAACTATGGCTACACCTTC.

This chain links TRBV5-6 with TRBJ2-3; possible D gene TRBD2, 6 bases. Germline assignment: CDR1 SGHDT and CDR2 YYEEEE. V was shortened by 4 bases and J by 3 bases, with 18 bases between the two germline ends. The CDR3 loop spans 16 amino acids. The CDR3 nucleotides are TGTGCCAGCAGCCCCGAAGATCTGGCGGGGACAGATACGCAGTATTTT. It yields the protein CASSPEDLAGTDTQYF.

V and J are TRBV11-2 and TRBJ1-1; D is undetermined. This CDR3 is built from 13 residues. The V end lost 6 bases, the J end lost 11 bases, and 19 bases lay between the germline ends. CDR1 SGHAT and CDR2 FQNNGV come from the germline V gene. The CDR3, as DNA: TGTGCCAGCAGAAATCCCGGGTCTCACTGGGCTTTCTTT. Amino acids: CASRNPGSHWAFF.

The chain carries TRBV28 and TRBJ2-7; TRBD2 aligns across 7 bases. After removal of 7 bases from V and 1 base from J, the junction contained 13 bases not matched to a gene. This CDR3 region has 16 residues. Germline V gene data show CDR1 as MDHEN and CDR2 as SYDVKM. The chain's CDR3 is CASIGANGGSSYEQYF. The CDR3 bases are TGTGCCAGCATAGGCGCCAACGGGGGGTCGTCCTACGAGCAGTACTTC. The full variable domain, completed using reference TRBV28 and TRBJ2-7, is DVKVTQSSRYLVKRTGEKVFLECVQDMDHENMFWYRQDPGLGLRLIYFSYDVKMKEKGDIPEGYSVSREKKERFSLILESASTNQTSMYLCASIGANGGSSYEQYFGPGTRLTVT.

The chain carries TRBV5-1 and TRBJ2-1, with 7 bases that match TRBD1. CDR3 length: 16 residues. The V gene's germline CDR1 is SGHRS and CDR2 YFSETQ. The trim removed 1 base at V and 6 bases at J, leaving 10 bases unmatched. The CDR3 DNA sequence: TGCGCCAGCAGCTTGAACGACAGGGTGGGGTCCAATGAGCAGTTCTTC. This encodes CASSLNDRVGSNEQFF. The whole variable domain, remainder taken from reference TRBV5-1 and TRBJ2-1, is KAGVTQTPRYLIKTRGQQVTLSCSPISGHRSVSWYQQTPGQGLQFLFEYFSETQRNKGNFPGRFSGRQFSNSRSEMNVSTLELGDSALYLCASSLNDRVGSNEQFFGPGTRLTVL.

DNA of the CDR3: TGTGCCAGCAGCCAAGATCGCCCTAGCGGGGGTAGTGAGCAGTACTTC. Translated, it gives CASSQDRPSGGSEQYF. V gene TRBV4-2 combines with J gene TRBJ2-7, with TRBD2 matching over 10 bases. The CDR3 is 16 amino acids. Germline V gives CDR1 LGHNA, CDR2 YNFKEQ. With 0 bases clipped from V and 7 bases from J, the junction kept 9 bases outside the gene matches.

The V and J genes are TRBV29-1 and TRBJ1-5; TRBD1 is a possible D gene (5 bases). V was pared by 7 bases and J by 5 bases, with 21 bases between. The germline gives CDR1 SQVTM, CDR2 ANQGSEA. The CDR3 runs 15 residues. CDR3 sequence (DNA): TGCAGCGCCCTTATACCGGGTCCGGGGGATCAGCCCCAGCATTTT. It specifies CSALIPGPGDQPQHF.

The count of this clone is one. CDR3 nucleotide sequence: TGTGCCAGCAGTTTTCTTATCGGGGAGCCTGTGGAGCAGTACTTC. As protein: CASSFLIGEPVEQYF. The V call is TRBV28, the J call TRBJ2-7, with D tentatively TRBD2 (5 bases). Trimming left V 3 bases short and J 7 bases short, with 19 bases between. Germline CDR1 is MDHEN and CDR2 is SYDVKM. This CDR3 has 15 residues. Combining the CDR3 with reference TRBV28 and TRBJ2-7 gives the whole variable domain DVKVTQSSRYLVKRTGEKVFLECVQDMDHENMFWYRQDPGLGLRLIYFSYDVKMKEKGDIPEGYSVSREKKERFSLILESASTNQTSMYLCASSFLIGEPVEQYFGPGTRLTVT.

The chain combines TRBV9 with TRBJ1-1, with D perhaps matching TRBD1 (5 bases). Germline values: CDR1 SGDLS, CDR2 YYNGEE. V was shortened by 1 base and J by 4 bases, with 11 bases between the two germline ends. This CDR3 comprises 14 residues. CDR3 nucleotide sequence: TGTGCCAGCAGCGTATGGGGGGTTGGCACTGAAGCTTTCTTT. Translated, it gives CASSVWGVGTEAFF.

J is TRBJ2-3 and V is TRBV5-1, with 9 bases identical to TRBD1. V was clipped by 4 bases and J by 3 bases; unmatched bases: 18. Germline V gene lookup returns CDR1 SGHRS and CDR2 YFSETQ. The CDR3 covers 19 residues. Here the CDR3 DNA reads TGCGCCAGCAGCGCCCAACGACAGGGGGAAAATATATGGACAGATACGCAGTATTTT. Translation: CASSAQRQGENIWTDTQYF.

V and J are TRBV7-9 and TRBJ2-1, with 7 positions matching TRBD2. The germline CDR1 and CDR2 sequences are SEHNR and FQNEAQ (reference sequence). The junction had 12 bases not matched to a gene; V was cut back by 0 bases and J by 10 bases. This CDR3 comprises 16 residues. The CDR3 region is CASSLAGRESPWEQFF. CDR3 DNA: TGTGCCAGCAGCTTAGCGGGGCGGGAGAGTCCCTGGGAGCAGTTCTTC.

This rearrangement joins TRBV2 to TRBJ1-2, with D possibly matching TRBD1 (6 bases). The CDR3 has 16 residues. V shed 8 bases and J shed 5 bases, with 24 bases lying between them. The germline V gene encodes CDR1 SNHLY and CDR2 FYNNEI. CDR3 sequence reads: CASSILPPGQTYGYTF. CDR3 DNA sequence: TGTGCCAGCTCCATACTACCCCCGGGACAAACATATGGCTACACCTTC.

This clone was recorded only once. V gene TRBV2 combines with J gene TRBJ1-1; tentative D call: TRBD1 (6 bases). The V gene's germline CDR1 is SNHLY and CDR2 FYNNEI. CDR3 length: 15 amino acids. Trimming took off 3 bases at V and 2 bases at J, with 13 bases between the two ends. CDR3 DNA: TGTGCCAGCAGTGACCGTGGACAGTATAACACTGAAGCTTTCTTT. This encodes CASSDRGQYNTEAFF.